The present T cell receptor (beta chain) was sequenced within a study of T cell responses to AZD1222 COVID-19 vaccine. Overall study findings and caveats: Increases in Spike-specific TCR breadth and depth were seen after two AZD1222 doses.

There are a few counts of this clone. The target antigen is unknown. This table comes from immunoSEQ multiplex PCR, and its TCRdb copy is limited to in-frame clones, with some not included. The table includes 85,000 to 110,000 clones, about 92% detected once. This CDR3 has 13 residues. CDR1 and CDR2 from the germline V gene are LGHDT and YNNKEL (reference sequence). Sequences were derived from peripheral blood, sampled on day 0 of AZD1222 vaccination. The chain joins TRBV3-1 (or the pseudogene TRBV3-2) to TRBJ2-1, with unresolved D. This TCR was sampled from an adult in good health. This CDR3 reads CATPSGSYNEQFF. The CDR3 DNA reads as TGTGCGACCCCCTCGGGCTCCTACAATGAGCAGTTCTTC.